This T cell receptor beta chain appears in the sequencing data of a study of T cell responses to AZD1222 COVID-19 vaccine. Study observations and caveats: Clonal diversity was possibly underestimated; the donors were predominantly white British and more often female.

TCRdb's copy holds only in-frame clones and misses some; the assay was immunoSEQ multiplex PCR. The sample records about 54,000 clones, approximately 86% being singletons. Worth noting for this clone: The target antigen is unknown.

The sequence derives from an adult who received the AZD1222 COVID-19 vaccine. Sequencing used peripheral blood, obtained 28 days after the second AZD1222 dose.

In DNA, the CDR3 is TGTGCCACCAGTGACCTGACTAGCGATAACTACAATGAGCAGTTCTTC. Amino acid sequence: CATSDLTSDNYNEQFF. This chain uses TRBV24-1 with TRBJ2-1; 8 bases fit TRBD2. Per germline, CDR1 KGHDR and CDR2 SFDVKD. The junction had 7 bases not matched to a gene; V was cut back by 4 bases and J by 3 bases. This CDR3 is 16 amino acids long.